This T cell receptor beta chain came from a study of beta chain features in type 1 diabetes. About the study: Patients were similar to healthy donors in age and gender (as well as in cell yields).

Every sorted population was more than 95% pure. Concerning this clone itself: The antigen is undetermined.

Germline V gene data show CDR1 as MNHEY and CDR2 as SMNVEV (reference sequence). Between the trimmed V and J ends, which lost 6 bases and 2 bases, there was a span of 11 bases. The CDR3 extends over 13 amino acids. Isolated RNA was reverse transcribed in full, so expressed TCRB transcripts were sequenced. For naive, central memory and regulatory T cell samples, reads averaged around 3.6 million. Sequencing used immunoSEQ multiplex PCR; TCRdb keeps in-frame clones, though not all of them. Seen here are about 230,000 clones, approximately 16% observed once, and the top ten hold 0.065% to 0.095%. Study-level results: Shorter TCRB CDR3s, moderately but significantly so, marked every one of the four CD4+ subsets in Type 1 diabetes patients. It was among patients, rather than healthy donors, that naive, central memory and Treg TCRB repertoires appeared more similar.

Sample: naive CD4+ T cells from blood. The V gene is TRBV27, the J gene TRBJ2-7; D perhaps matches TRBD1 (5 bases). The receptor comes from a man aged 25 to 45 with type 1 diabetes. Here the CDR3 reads CASRGLRPYEQYF. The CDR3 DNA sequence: TGTGCCAGCAGGGGGCTACGGCCCTACGAGCAGTACTTC.